The 14 T cell receptor beta chains in this list originate from one sample, sequenced in a study of T cell repertoires in cytomegalovirus infection. The antigens these receptors bind are not known. MiXCR, run by TCRdb on the reads, gives a single entry per CDR3 protein. The table has 650,000 to 850,000 distinct CDR3 sequences, about 28% seen once. The sequencing used cultured CD8+ T cells from PBMCs, collected from culture after CMV antigen stimulation. These receptors were taken from a human donor in good health (CMV status not recorded). Some clones in this sample may be carry-over from other donors' samples.

The rearrangement joins TRBV10-3 to TRBJ1-5; D unresolved. The CDR3 contains 13 residues. Germline V gene data show CDR1 as ENHRY and CDR2 as SYGVKD. The ends were cut back, 3 bases at V and 4 bases at J, with 7 bases in the middle. CDR3 sequence: CAISESVNQPQHF. CDR3 DNA sequence: TGTGCCATCAGTGAATCAGTAAATCAGCCCCAGCATTTT.

This clonotype was seen more than once but under ten times. J is TRBJ1-1 and V is TRBV11-3; maybe TRBD1 (6 bases). The CDR3 is 13 amino acids. Germline values: CDR1 SGHNT, CDR2 YENEEA. Trimming left V 5 bases short and J 4 bases short, with 11 bases between. CDR3 residues: CASSNQGLTEAFF. The CDR3 nucleotides read TGTGCCAGCAGCAATCAGGGGCTCACTGAAGCTTTCTTT.

The chain joins TRBV2 to TRBJ1-2; 7 bases are shared with TRBD1. From germline, CDR1 is SNHLY and CDR2 FYNNEI. The CDR3 is made up of 15 amino acids. The trim removed 6 bases at V and 2 bases at J, leaving 9 bases unmatched. The CDR3 here is CASRADTGVNYGYTF. In DNA, the CDR3 is TGTGCCAGCAGAGCTGATACAGGGGTGAACTATGGCTACACCTTC.

As regards this clonotype: A read error may account for a junction end that differs from germline. The rearrangement joins TRBV7-6 to TRBJ2-1; 10 nucleotides match TRBD1. The CDR3 length is 18 residues. Germline CDR1 is SGHVS and CDR2 is FNYEAQ. This chain's CDR3 is CVSSQPLNPGQGHNEQFF. CDR3 coding DNA: TGTGTCAGCAGCCAACCCCTAAACCCGGGACAGGGGCACAATGAGCAGTTCTTC.

This clonotype has a handful of counts. J is TRBJ2-3 and V is TRBV7-8, with TRBD2 as a possible D gene (7 bases). The CDR3 sequence is 16 residues long. CDR1 and CDR2 (germline): SGHVS, FQNEAQ. The V gene lost 5 bases and the J gene lost 5 bases, with 20 bases spanning the gap. The CDR3 spells CASSPWGGGQGDTQYF. CDR3 bases: TGTGCCAGCAGCCCCTGGGGGGGGGGGCAAGGAGATACGCAGTATTTT.

The chain uses TRBV7-8 and TRBJ1-1, with TRBD1 matching 7 bases. Trimming cost V 3 bases and J 6 bases; bases outside gene matches: 7. CDR3 length equals 14 residues. Germline CDR1 is SGHVS and CDR2 is FQNEAQ. The CDR3 sequence is CASSFYRGESEAFF. DNA for the CDR3: TGTGCCAGCAGCTTTTACAGGGGAGAGTCTGAAGCTTTCTTT.

The CDR3, as DNA: TGTGCCAGTACCCGACCTGGCAGGGGGGTCTACAATGAGCAGTTCTTC. This sequence encodes CASTRPGRGVYNEQFF. The rearrangement links TRBV19 to TRBJ2-1, with D possibly TRBD1 on 7 matching bases. Trimming cost V 7 bases and J 3 bases, with 19 bases left between them. The CDR3 loop spans 16 amino acids. The V gene's germline CDR1 is LNHDA and CDR2 SQIVND (reference sequence).

This clonotype was counted a few times. V usage is TRBV12-3 or TRBV12-4 and J usage is TRBJ2-7; D is possibly TRBD1 (6 bases). The CDR3 covers 14 residues. Trimming removed 11 bases at V and 4 bases at J, with 21 bases between. The chain's CDR3 is CACGLLAGAYEQYF. The CDR3 DNA sequence: TGTGCCTGCGGGTTGTTGGCAGGGGCGTACGAGCAGTACTTC.

This clonotype has more than one count but fewer than ten. The rearrangement joins TRBV4-1 to TRBJ2-3, with 11 bases aligning to TRBD2. The CDR3 spans 15 residues. V trimming: 4 bases; J trimming: 4 bases; junction bases outside the gene matches: 4. Per germline, CDR1 MGHRA and CDR2 YSYEKL. The DNA of the CDR3 is TGCGCCAGCAGCCTAGCGGGGGGGCAGGCAGATACGCAGTATTTT. It codes for CASSLAGGQADTQYF.

V usage is TRBV4-1 and J usage is TRBJ2-7; a weak D match, TRBD1 (6 bases). This CDR3 comprises 16 residues. With 4 bases removed from V and 0 bases from J, the gap between germline ends came to 16 bases. The V gene's germline CDR1 is MGHRA and CDR2 YSYEKL. The CDR3 loop is CASSLNRDMSSYEQYF. In DNA, the CDR3 is TGCGCCAGCAGCCTAAATCGGGACATGAGCTCCTACGAGCAGTACTTC.

This clonotype was recorded a few times. This chain uses TRBV10-1 with TRBJ1-4; D not certain. The V and J ends lost 0 bases and 3 bases respectively, with 11 bases between them. The CDR3 has 16 amino acids. CDR1 is WNHNN, CDR2 SYGVQD, per germline (reference sequence). CDR3 in amino acids: CASSESPGLSNEKLFF. In nucleotides, the CDR3 is TGCGCCAGCAGTGAGTCGCCGGGCCTCTCTAATGAAAAACTGTTTTTT.

This clonotype was observed a handful of times. V gene TRBV12-3 or TRBV12-4 combines with J gene TRBJ1-2; D is perhaps TRBD1 (5 bases). This CDR3 is 13 amino acids long. V lost 7 bases and J lost 2, with 11 bases in between. This chain's CDR3 is CASKGRGNYGYTF. In DNA form, the CDR3 reads TGTGCCAGCAAGGGGAGGGGAAACTATGGCTACACCTTC.

This chain joins TRBV6-1 and TRBJ1-5, with unresolved D. Germline CDR1 and CDR2: MNHNS and SASEGT. V lost 5 bases and J lost 0, with 20 bases in between. The CDR3 totals 18 residues. The chain's CDR3 is CASSQITTGYRSNQPQHF. In DNA form, the CDR3 reads TGTGCCAGCAGTCAGATTACTACGGGGTACCGTAGCAATCAGCCCCAGCATTTT.

This clonotype came up many times. The chain has TRBV7-6 and TRBJ2-1, with 10 bases identical to TRBD1. The junction had 7 bases not matched to a gene; V was cut back by 3 bases and J by 5 bases. CDR1 and CDR2 from the germline V gene are SGHVS and FNYEAQ. The CDR3 runs 16 residues. In DNA form, the CDR3 reads TGTGCCAGCAGCTTGCGGACAGGGGGTTTAGACAATGAGCAGTTCTTC. Translated, it gives CASSLRTGGLDNEQFF.